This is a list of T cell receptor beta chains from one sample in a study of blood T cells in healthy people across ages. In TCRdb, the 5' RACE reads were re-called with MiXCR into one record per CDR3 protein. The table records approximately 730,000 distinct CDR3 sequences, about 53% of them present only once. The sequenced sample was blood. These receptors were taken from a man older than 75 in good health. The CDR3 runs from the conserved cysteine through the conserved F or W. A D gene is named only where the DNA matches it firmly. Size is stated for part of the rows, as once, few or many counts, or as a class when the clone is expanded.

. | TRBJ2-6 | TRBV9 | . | TGTGCCAGCAGCGTAAAGGTGACGGGGACCAACGTCCTGACTTTC | CASSVKVTGTNVLTF
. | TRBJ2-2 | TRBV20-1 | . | TGCAGTGCTAGAACTCCCGCGCGCCCCCGGGAGCTGTTTTTT | CSARTPARPRELFF
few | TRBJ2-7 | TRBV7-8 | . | TGTGCCAGCAGCTTCCGGACGGAAGGGGTCGAGCAGTACTTC | CASSFRTEGVEQYF
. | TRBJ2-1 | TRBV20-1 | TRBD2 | TGCAGTGCTAGCTTAGCGGGAGGGCGACGCAATGAGCAGTTCTTC | CSASLAGGRRNEQFF
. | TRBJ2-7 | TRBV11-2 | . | TGTGCCAGCAGCTTCCGGGACACAGCCTCCTACGAGCAGTACTTC | CASSFRDTASYEQYF
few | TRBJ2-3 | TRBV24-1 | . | TGTGCCACCAGTGAGCCCCCAAGGGGGTCTCTGACAGATACGCAGTATTTT | CATSEPPRGSLTDTQYF
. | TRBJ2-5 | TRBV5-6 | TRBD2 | TGTGCCAGCAGCCGCTGGGGGGGGACTAGTTTGGAGACCCAGTACTTC | CASSRWGGTSLETQYF
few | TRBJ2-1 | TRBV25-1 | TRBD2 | TGTGCCAGCAGTGATCGGGGGGTGATCTACAATGAGCAGTTCTTC | CASSDRGVIYNEQFF
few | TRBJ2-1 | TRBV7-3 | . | TGTGCCAGCAGCCAGGGCGAGGCCTACAATGAGCAGTTCTTC | CASSQGEAYNEQFF
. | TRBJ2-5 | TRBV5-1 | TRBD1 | TGCGCCAGCAGCTACACCGGGACAGGGGGCGGAGATGAGCAGTACTTC | CASSYTGTGGGDEQYF
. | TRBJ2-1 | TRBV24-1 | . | TGTGCCACCAGTGATCCCATCAAGGTTAGCAATGAGCAGTTCTTC | CATSDPIKVSNEQFF
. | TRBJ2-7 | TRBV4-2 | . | TGTGCCAGCAGCCAAGGGCCAGGGGCTTGGAACGAGCAGTACTTC | CASSQGPGAWNEQYF
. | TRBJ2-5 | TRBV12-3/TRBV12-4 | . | TGTGCCAGCAGTTTCGGAGGGTCCGGGCCAGAGACCCAGTACTTC | CASSFGGSGPETQYF
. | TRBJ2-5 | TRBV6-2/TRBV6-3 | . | TGTGCCAGTGGGGAGTATGTCTACAATGAGCAGTACTTC | CASGEYVYNEQYF
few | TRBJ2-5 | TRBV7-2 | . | TGTGCCAGCAGCTTAGGATCGGGGACCCAGTACTTC | CASSLGSGTQYF
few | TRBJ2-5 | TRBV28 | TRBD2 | TGTGCCAGCAGTTCTTTGGGGAGGGCCTCAGTCGAGACCCAGTACTTC | CASSSLGRASVETQYF
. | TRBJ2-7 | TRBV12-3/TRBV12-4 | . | TGTGCCAGCAGTTTATACGGTAATGAGCAGTACTTC | CASSLYGNEQYF
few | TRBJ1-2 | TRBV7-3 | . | TGTGCCAGCAGCTTCTCAGGGCTGAAGGGCTACACCTTC | CASSFSGLKGYTF
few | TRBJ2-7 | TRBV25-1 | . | TGTGCCAGCAGTGGGCAAGGGCGGGGCTCCTACGAGCAGTACTTC | CASSGQGRGSYEQYF
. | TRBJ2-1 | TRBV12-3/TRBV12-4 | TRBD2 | TGTGCCAGCAGAGTAGCGGGAGGGGACAATGAGCAGTTCTTC | CASRVAGGDNEQFF
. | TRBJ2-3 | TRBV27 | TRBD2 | TGTGCCAGCAGTACGAGACTAGCGGGAGTAGGGGAAGATACGCAGTATTTT | CASSTRLAGVGEDTQYF
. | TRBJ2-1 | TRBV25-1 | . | TGTGCCAGTAGGGAACAGGCCAATGAGCAGTTCTTC | CASREQANEQFF
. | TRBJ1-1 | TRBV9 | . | TGTGCCAGCAGCCCAGGGCCTATGAACACTGAAGCTTTCTTT | CASSPGPMNTEAFF
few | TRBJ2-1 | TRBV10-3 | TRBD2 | TGTGCCATCAGTGGGATTGGGGAGGGTGAGCAGTTCTTC | CAISGIGEGEQFF
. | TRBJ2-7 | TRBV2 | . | TGTGCCAGCAGATGGACATCGAGCTCCTACGAGCAGTACTTC | CASRWTSSSYEQYF
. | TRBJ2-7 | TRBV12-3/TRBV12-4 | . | TGTGCCAGCAGTGCTCGGACTGCCTACGAGCAGTACTTC | CASSARTAYEQYF
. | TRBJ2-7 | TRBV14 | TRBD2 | TGTGCCAGCAGCCAAGATGGCCTAGCGGGAGCCTACGAGCAGTACTTC | CASSQDGLAGAYEQYF
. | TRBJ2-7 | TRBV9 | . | TGTGCCAGCAGCCTCGCGAGCGGCGACGAGCAGTACTTC | CASSLASGDEQYF
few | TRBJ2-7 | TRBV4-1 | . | TGCGCCAGCAGCCAAACCGGGACAACGAACGAGCAGTACTTC | CASSQTGTTNEQYF
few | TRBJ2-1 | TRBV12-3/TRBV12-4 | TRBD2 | TGTGCCAGCAGTTTAACTGGACTAGCGGGACTCCGTGAGCAGTTCTTC | CASSLTGLAGLREQFF
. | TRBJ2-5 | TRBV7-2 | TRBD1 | TGTGCCAGCAGCCAGGAGGGACAGGGGACAGAGACCCAGTACTTC | CASSQEGQGTETQYF
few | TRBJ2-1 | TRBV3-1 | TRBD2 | TGTGCCAGCACAAGTACTAGCGGGAGCAATGAGCAGTTCTTC | CASTSTSGSNEQFF
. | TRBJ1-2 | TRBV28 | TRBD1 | TGTGCCAGCAGTCTCCGGACAGGGGGCGAGGCTTATGGCTACACCTTC | CASSLRTGGEAYGYTF
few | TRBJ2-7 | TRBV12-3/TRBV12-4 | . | TGTGCCAGCAGTTTAACGGGGACTTCCCACGAGCAGTACTTC | CASSLTGTSHEQYF
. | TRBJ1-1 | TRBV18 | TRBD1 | TGTGCCAGCTCCCTGGGACAGGGGGGGAAGACTGAAGCTTTCTTT | CASSLGQGGKTEAFF
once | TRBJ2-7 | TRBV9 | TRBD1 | TGTGCCAGCAGCTTCGGACAGGGGGACTCCTACGAGCAGTACTTC | CASSFGQGDSYEQYF
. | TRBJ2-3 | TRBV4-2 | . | TGTGCCAGCAGCGAACGGGGAGCGTCGTACAGATACGCGTATTTT | CASSERGASYRYAYF
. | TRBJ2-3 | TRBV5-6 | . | TGTGCCAGCAGCATGGAGGGACCGGGTCCCAGATACGCGTATTTT | CASSMEGPGPRYAYF
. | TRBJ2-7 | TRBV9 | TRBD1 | TGTGCCAGCAGCCCGGGACAGGTGGCCTACGAGCAGTACTTC | CASSPGQVAYEQYF
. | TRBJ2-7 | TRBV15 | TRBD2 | TGTGCCACCAAACCGGGACTAGCGGGAGGGCGAGCCTACGAGCAGTACTTC | CATKPGLAGGRAYEQYF
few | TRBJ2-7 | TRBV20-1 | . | TGCAGTGCTAGAGATGCGGCGGTTGGGCGGACCGAGCAGTACTTC | CSARDAAVGRTEQYF
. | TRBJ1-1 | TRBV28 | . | TGTGCCAGCAGTTTACTGGGGTTCCCCACTGAAGCTTTCTTT | CASSLLGFPTEAFF
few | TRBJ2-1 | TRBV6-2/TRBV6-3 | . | TGTGCCAGCAGTTACTCTGGGGTTTTCCGAGACAATGAGCAGTTCTTC | CASSYSGVFRDNEQFF
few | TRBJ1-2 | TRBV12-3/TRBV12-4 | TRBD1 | TGTGCCAGCAGGGACAGGGGGCTCGGTGGCTACACCTTC | CASRDRGLGGYTF
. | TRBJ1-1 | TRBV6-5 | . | TGTGCCAGCAGTTACTCGACGCGGGGAGGGGCGGCTGAAGCTTTCTTT | CASSYSTRGGAAEAFF
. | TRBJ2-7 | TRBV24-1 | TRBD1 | TGTGCCACCAGTGATCCGGGACAGGGTTCCAACGAGCAGTACTTC | CATSDPGQGSNEQYF
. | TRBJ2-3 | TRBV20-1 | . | TGCAGTGCGCCGGTTAGCACAGATACGCAGTATTTT | CSAPVSTDTQYF